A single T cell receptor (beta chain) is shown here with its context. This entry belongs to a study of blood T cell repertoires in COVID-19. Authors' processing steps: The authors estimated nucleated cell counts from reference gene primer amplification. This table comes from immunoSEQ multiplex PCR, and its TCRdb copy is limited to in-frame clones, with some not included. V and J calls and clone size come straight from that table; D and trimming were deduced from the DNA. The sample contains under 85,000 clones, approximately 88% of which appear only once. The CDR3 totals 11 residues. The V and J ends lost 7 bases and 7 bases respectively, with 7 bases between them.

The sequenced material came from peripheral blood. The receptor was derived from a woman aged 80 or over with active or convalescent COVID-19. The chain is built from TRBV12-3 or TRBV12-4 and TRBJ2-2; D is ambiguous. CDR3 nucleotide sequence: TGTGCCAGCACCCCGCGCGGGGAGCTGTTTTTT. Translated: CASTPRGELFF.